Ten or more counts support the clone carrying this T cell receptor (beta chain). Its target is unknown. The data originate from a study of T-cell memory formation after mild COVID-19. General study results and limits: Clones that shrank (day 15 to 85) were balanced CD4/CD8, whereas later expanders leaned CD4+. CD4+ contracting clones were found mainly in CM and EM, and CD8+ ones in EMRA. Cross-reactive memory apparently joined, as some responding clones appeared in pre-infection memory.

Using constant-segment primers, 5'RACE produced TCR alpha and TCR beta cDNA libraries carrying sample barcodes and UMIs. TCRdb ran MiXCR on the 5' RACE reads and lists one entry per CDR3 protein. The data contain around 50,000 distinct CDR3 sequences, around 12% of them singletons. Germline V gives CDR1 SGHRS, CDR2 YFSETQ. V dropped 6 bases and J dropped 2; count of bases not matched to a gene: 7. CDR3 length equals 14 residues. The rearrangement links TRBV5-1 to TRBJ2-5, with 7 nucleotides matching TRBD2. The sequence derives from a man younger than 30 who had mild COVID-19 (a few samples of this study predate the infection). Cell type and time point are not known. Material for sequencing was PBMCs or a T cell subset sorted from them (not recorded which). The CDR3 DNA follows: TGCGCCAGCAACGAGGGGACTACTCAAGAGACCCAGTACTTC. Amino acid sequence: CASNEGTTQETQYF. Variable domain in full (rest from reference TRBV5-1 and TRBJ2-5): KAGVTQTPRYLIKTRGQQVTLSCSPISGHRSVSWYQQTPGQGLQFLFEYFSETQRNKGNFPGRFSGRQFSNSRSEMNVSTLELGDSALYLCASNEGTTQETQYFGPGTRLLVL.